The TCR beta chain under discussion was sequenced for a study of a mutant IDH1 vaccine in newly diagnosed glioma. Overall study context: Treated patients showed a male proportion of around 62%, a female proportion of about 40%, and a mean age of 40.4 years.

Trimming removed 0 bases at V and 10 bases at J, with 20 bases between. The CDR3 contains 16 residues. CDR1 and CDR2 (germline): SGHRS, YFSETQ. Sequencing used immunoSEQ multiplex PCR; TCRdb keeps in-frame clones, though not all of them. The data contain about 40,000 clones, around 84% of them seen just once; the ten biggest clones take up about 2.2%. Study results and caveats: Immune responses induced by vaccination arose in about 93% of the patients.

Time point indicated: week 11, during vaccination. Topical imiquimod was applied with each vaccine dose, which held 300 ug of mutant IDH1 20-mer peptide. Details on this clone: The antigen remains unidentified.

Specimen: PBMCs, collected from a glioma patient whose treatment included an IDH1 peptide vaccine. The chain uses TRBV5-1 and TRBJ2-1, with D unclear. This receptor was identified in a man aged 40-55 years with glioma. CDR3 protein: CASSLAAFGEATEQFF. The CDR3 DNA follows: TGCGCCAGCAGCTTGGCCGCTTTTGGTGAAGCGACCGAGCAGTTCTTC.